These T cell receptor beta chains were read from a single sample in a study of brain T cells in children with intractable seizures. Sequencing used immunoSEQ multiplex PCR; TCRdb keeps in-frame clones, though not all of them. The sample lists under 150,000 clones, around 94% occurring once. Sequenced here: peripheral blood, sampled at surgery. Receptors originate from a boy younger than two with hemimegalencephaly and intractable seizures. CDR3s include the opening cysteine and the closing phenylalanine or tryptophan. Fields, in order: CDR3 protein, CDR3 DNA, J gene, clone size, D gene, V gene. A D gene is named only where the DNA matches it firmly. Clone size is given for some rows only: seen once, a few or many times, or a class if the clone is expanded.

CASSFRREQETQYF	TGTGCCAGCAGTTTTCGGCGGGAGCAAGAGACCCAGTACTTC	TRBJ2-5	.	TRBD2	TRBV27
CASSLGTSGRLGNEQFF	TGCGCCAGCAGCTTGGGGACTAGCGGGAGGCTCGGCAATGAGCAGTTCTTC	TRBJ2-1	.	TRBD2	TRBV5-1
CASSESEAVGELFF	TGCGCCAGCAGTGAAAGCGAGGCTGTCGGGGAGCTGTTTTTT	TRBJ2-2	.	.	TRBV10-2
CASSQYPGTEAFF	TGTGCCAGCAGTCAATACCCGGGCACTGAAGCTTTCTTT	TRBJ1-1	few	.	TRBV6-5
CASSSTAGRGTDTQYF	TGTGCCAGCAGCTCGACTGCGGGGAGGGGCACAGATACGCAGTATTTT	TRBJ2-3	.	TRBD2	TRBV9
CASSLAGRNSPLHF	TGCGCCAGCTCACTCGCGGGACGGAATTCACCCCTCCACTTT	TRBJ1-6	.	.	TRBV23-1
CASSQLGGVGNEQFF	TGTGCCAGCAGCCAACTAGGGGGAGTGGGCAATGAGCAGTTCTTC	TRBJ2-1	.	.	TRBV5-4
CASSPAGAGNSPLHF	TGCGCCAGCTCGCCGGCGGGGGCAGGTAATTCACCCCTCCACTTT	TRBJ1-6	.	.	TRBV5-1
CASSIDRATNEKLFF	TGTGCCAGTAGTATAGACCGGGCAACTAATGAAAAACTGTTTTTT	TRBJ1-4	.	.	TRBV19
CASSLGTGGHQPQHF	TGTGCCAGCAGCCTTGGGACAGGGGGCCATCAGCCCCAGCATTTT	TRBJ1-5	.	TRBD1	TRBV27
CASSGAGTGGYEQYF	TGTGCCAGCAGCGGGGCCGGGACAGGGGGCTACGAGCAGTACTTC	TRBJ2-7	.	TRBD1	TRBV5-6
CASSFSRREDYGYTF	TGTGCCAGCAGCTTTTCCCGAAGGGAGGACTATGGCTACACCTTC	TRBJ1-2	.	.	TRBV7-9
CASSLRGNYGYTF	TGTGCCAGCAGCTTAAGAGGGAACTATGGCTACACCTTC	TRBJ1-2	.	.	TRBV7-3
CASSSPGQVTYGYTF	TGTGCCAGCAGTTCGCCAGGACAGGTGACCTATGGCTACACCTTC	TRBJ1-2	few	TRBD1	TRBV28
CASSTSKGTDSPEAFF	TGTGCCAGCAGTACCTCGAAAGGGACAGATTCTCCTGAAGCTTTCTTT	TRBJ1-1	.	TRBD1	TRBV28
CASSTMDGYGYTF	TGTGCCAGCAGCACGATGGACGGCTATGGCTACACCTTC	TRBJ1-2	.	.	TRBV9
CASSIPPGQGIPYEQYF	TGTGCCAGTAGTATCCCTCCGGGACAGGGGATTCCCTACGAGCAGTACTTC	TRBJ2-7	.	TRBD1	TRBV19
CASSELGTEETQYF	TGTGCCAGCAGTGAATTGGGGACAGAAGAGACCCAGTACTTC	TRBJ2-5	.	TRBD1	TRBV6-1
CASSLNFGADTQYF	TGCGCCAGCAGCTTGAATTTTGGCGCAGATACGCAGTATTTT	TRBJ2-3	.	.	TRBV5-1
CASSQQIGAYNSPLHF	TGTGCCAGCAGTCAACAAATAGGGGCTTATAATTCACCCCTCCACTTT	TRBJ1-6	.	.	TRBV14
CASSLPGQSIYGYTF	TGTGCCAGCAGCCTACCGGGACAGAGTATCTATGGCTACACCTTC	TRBJ1-2	.	TRBD1	TRBV5-6
CASSLYSGSSYNEQFF	TGTGCCAGCAGTTTATATAGCGGGAGCTCTTACAATGAGCAGTTCTTC	TRBJ2-1	.	TRBD2	TRBV27
CASSYSWGGDQYF	TGTGCCAGCAGTTACTCGTGGGGGGGGGACCAGTACTTC	TRBJ2-5	.	TRBD2	TRBV6-6
CASSSTGGVATEAFF	TGTGCCAGCAGTTCGACAGGGGGCGTGGCGACTGAAGCTTTCTTT	TRBJ1-1	.	TRBD1	TRBV6-6
CASSSRGLGITDTQYF	TGTGCCAGCAGCTCCCGGGGACTAGGTATCACAGATACGCAGTATTTT	TRBJ2-3	.	TRBD2	TRBV28
CASSPGYEQYF	TGTGCCAGTAGTCCAGGGTACGAGCAGTACTTC	TRBJ2-7	few	.	TRBV19
CASSSSDRVFEKLFF	TGTGCCAGCAGCTCTTCGGACAGGGTGTTTGAAAAACTGTTTTTT	TRBJ1-4	.	TRBD1	TRBV3-1/TRBV3-2
CASSLREGNTEAFF	TGTGCCAGCAGCTTGAGAGAGGGAAACACTGAAGCTTTCTTT	TRBJ1-1	.	.	TRBV7-8
CARSWMERGTSQTYEQYF	TGTGCCAGAAGCTGGATGGAACGAGGGACTAGCCAAACCTACGAGCAGTACTTC	TRBJ2-7	.	TRBD2	TRBV5-3
CASSFSQGAHPYEQYF	TGTGCCAGCAGTTTTTCCCAGGGGGCGCACCCCTACGAGCAGTACTTC	TRBJ2-7	.	TRBD1	TRBV6-5
CASSMGQGQPQHF	TGTGCCAGTAGTATGGGACAGGGCCAGCCCCAGCATTTT	TRBJ1-5	.	TRBD1	TRBV19
CASSSPREPNEKLFF	TGTGCCAGCAGCTCTCCCAGGGAACCTAATGAAAAACTGTTTTTT	TRBJ1-4	once	.	TRBV11-2
CASSYEPYTYEQYF	TGTGCCAGCAGTTACGAGCCTTATACCTACGAGCAGTACTTC	TRBJ2-7	.	.	TRBV6-6
CASSSKTASSYNEQFF	TGTGCCAGCAGTTCCAAGACAGCCAGCTCCTACAATGAGCAGTTCTTC	TRBJ2-1	.	.	TRBV6-6
CASGLAGGADTQYF	TGCGCCAGCGGACTAGCGGGAGGGGCAGATACGCAGTATTTT	TRBJ2-3	.	TRBD2	TRBV5-1
CASSLVGGQSTTQYF	TGCGCCAGCAGCTTGGTGGGCGGGCAATCTACGACGCAGTACTTC	TRBJ2-7	.	.	TRBV5-1
CASRVLSSGANVLTF	TGTGCCAGCAGGGTACTGAGCTCTGGGGCCAACGTCCTGACTTTC	TRBJ2-6	.	.	TRBV6-5
CASSLVMRELAYNEQFF	TGTGCCAGCAGCTTAGTAATGCGGGAGCTCGCCTACAATGAGCAGTTCTTC	TRBJ2-1	.	TRBD2	TRBV7-8
CASSTSTGWTDEQYF	TGTGCCAGCTCAACATCGACAGGGTGGACGGACGAGCAGTACTTC	TRBJ2-7	.	TRBD1	TRBV18
CASSVEGSSGNTIYF	TGTGCCAGCAGCGTAGAGGGGTCCTCTGGAAACACCATATATTTT	TRBJ1-3	.	.	TRBV9
CAISGASTTYNEQFF	TGTGCCATCAGCGGGGCCTCAACCACCTACAATGAGCAGTTCTTC	TRBJ2-1	.	.	TRBV10-3
CAWSYGTGQETQYF	TGTGCCTGGAGCTATGGAACAGGCCAAGAGACCCAGTACTTC	TRBJ2-5	.	.	TRBV30
CASSLRGGPAETQYF	TGTGCCAGCAGCTTACGGGGGGGCCCTGCGGAGACCCAGTACTTC	TRBJ2-5	.	TRBD2	TRBV7-3
CASSLEGADTIYF	TGTGCCAGCAGCTTAGAGGGGGCTGACACCATATATTTT	TRBJ1-3	.	TRBD1	TRBV7-9
CASSLNQGTYNEQFF	TGTGCCAGCAGCTTAAATCAGGGGACCTACAATGAGCAGTTCTTC	TRBJ2-1	.	.	TRBV7-3
CASSVGQIPLAGGGETQYF	TGTGCCAGCAGCGTAGGACAGATTCCACTAGCGGGAGGGGGAGAGACCCAGTACTTC	TRBJ2-5	.	TRBD2	TRBV9
CASSVISRAVSGVSYNEQFF	TGTGCCAGCAGCGTAATTAGCCGGGCGGTGTCCGGGGTCTCCTACAATGAGCAGTTCTTC	TRBJ2-1	.	.	TRBV9
CASRNPGGLNTGELFF	TGTGCCAGCAGGAATCCAGGGGGCTTGAACACCGGGGAGCTGTTTTTT	TRBJ2-2	once	TRBD1	TRBV6-6
CASSILAGEHNEQFF	TGTGCCAGTAGTATCCTAGCGGGTGAGCACAATGAGCAGTTCTTC	TRBJ2-1	.	TRBD2	TRBV19
CASSNLQWGNEKLFF	TGTGCCAGCAGTAACCTACAGTGGGGGAATGAAAAACTGTTTTTT	TRBJ1-4	.	.	TRBV28
CASSSAARYTDTQYF	TGTGCCAGCAGTTCAGCCGCGAGGTACACAGATACGCAGTATTTT	TRBJ2-3	.	.	TRBV7-9
CAISESTTSGRARNEQFF	TGTGCCATCAGTGAGTCGACGACTAGCGGGAGGGCCCGGAATGAGCAGTTCTTC	TRBJ2-1	once	TRBD2	TRBV10-3
CASSGGIAGGAAYEQYF	TGCGCCAGCAGTGGGGGAATAGCGGGAGGGGCAGCCTACGAGCAGTACTTC	TRBJ2-7	.	TRBD2	TRBV10-2
CASSLVAGGYGYTF	TGTGCCAGCAGCTTGGTTGCAGGCGGCTATGGCTACACCTTC	TRBJ1-2	.	.	TRBV5-4
CASSATGTGITSGYSYEQYF	TGTGCCAGCAGCGCAACCGGGACAGGGATAACTAGCGGGTACTCCTACGAGCAGTACTTC	TRBJ2-7	.	.	TRBV9
CAVVSNGGTNSPLHF	TGTGCCGTCGTTTCGAACGGGGGAACTAATTCACCCCTCCACTTT	TRBJ1-6	.	.	TRBV10-3
CASSQYSGVTYEQYF	TGCGCCAGCAGCCAATACAGCGGGGTCACCTACGAGCAGTACTTC	TRBJ2-7	.	TRBD2	TRBV4-1
CASSGRGWPAEAFF	TGCGCCAGCAGCGGGAGGGGCTGGCCGGCTGAAGCTTTCTTT	TRBJ1-1	.	.	TRBV5-1